These 19 T cell receptor beta chains were sequenced from one sample in a study of T cells in Graves' hyperthyroidism and ophthalmopathy. RNA transcripts served as the template for amplifying TCR beta CDR3 regions. HTBI primers drove first-round RT-PCR of the TCR CDR3. TCRdb redid the calling of the multiplex PCR reads with MiXCR, one entry per CDR3 protein. The table shows about 49,000 distinct CDR3 sequences, with approximately 50% occurring only once. The specimen sequenced was peripheral blood or thyroid tissue (not recorded which). The source is a man between 18 and 29 years old with Graves' hyperthyroidism.

The chain uses TRBV29-1 and TRBJ1-1; D is perhaps TRBD1 (5 bases). The V gene's germline CDR1 is SQVTM and CDR2 ANQGSEA. The CDR3 covers 13 residues. V lost 5 bases and J lost 1, with 11 bases in between. The CDR3 loop reads CSVRGGRNTEAFF. The CDR3 DNA reads as TGCAGCGTTCGGGGGGGGAGGAACACTGAAGCTTTCTTT.

By sample share, this clonotype is medium-sized. CDR3 in DNA: TGTGCCAGCAGCACCGCCCTTGGACAGGGGAATTCACCCCTCCACTTT. Its translation is CASSTALGQGNSPLHF. The chain couples TRBV9 to TRBJ1-6; 9 bases fit TRBD1. V trimming: 4 bases; J trimming: 7 bases; junction bases outside the gene matches: 9. Germline lookup yields CDR1 SGDLS and CDR2 YYNGEE. There are 16 residues in the CDR3.

This chain connects TRBV2 to TRBJ1-5; TRBD1 agrees at 7 bases. The CDR3 length is 14 residues. With 5 bases clipped from V and 5 bases from J, the junction kept 6 bases outside the gene matches. The germline gives CDR1 SNHLY, CDR2 FYNNEI. The CDR3 DNA is TGTGCCAGCAGTAACGACAGGGCCCATCAGCCCCAGCATTTT. Translated, it gives CASSNDRAHQPQHF.

This sequence joins TRBV6-5 and TRBJ1-1, with 10 bases matching TRBD1. Germline V lookup: CDR1 MNHEY, CDR2 SVGAGI. The CDR3 has 18 amino acids. V was pared by 8 bases and J by 5 bases, with 20 bases of the junction left unmatched. CDR3 amino acids: CASHRLMGYRDRGTEAFF. The CDR3 DNA sequence: TGTGCCAGCCACCGACTTATGGGGTACCGGGACAGGGGTACTGAAGCTTTCTTT.

The J gene is TRBJ1-2, the V gene TRBV5-1; maybe TRBD1 (5 bases). Germline V gene lookup returns CDR1 SGHRS and CDR2 YFSETQ. The CDR3 contains 13 residues. The V gene lost 3 bases and the J gene lost 1 base, with 7 bases spanning the gap. The CDR3 nucleotides are TGCGCCAGCAGCTCGACAGTTAACTATGGCTACACCTTC. Its protein product is CASSSTVNYGYTF.

This clonotype was detected ten times or more. This chain joins TRBV5-4 and TRBJ1-4; D remains unclear. Germline V gene sequence: CDR1 SGHNT, CDR2 YYREEE (reference sequence). The CDR3 runs to 13 residues. Trimming took off 2 bases at V and 8 bases at J, with 10 bases between the two ends. The CDR3 region has the DNA TGTGCCAGCAGCTTCGAGAGAGGGGAAAAACTGTTTTTT. This gives the protein CASSFERGEKLFF.

This clonotype was picked up a small number of times. This chain uses TRBV7-2 with TRBJ2-7; 7 nucleotides match TRBD2. The ends lost 3 bases at V and 4 bases at J; junction bases unmatched: 6. CDR1 and CDR2 from the germline V gene are SGHTA and FQGNSA. The CDR3 runs to 14 residues. The CDR3 sequence: CASSLAGVGYEQYF. The CDR3 region has the DNA TGTGCCAGCAGCTTGGCGGGAGTGGGATACGAGCAGTACTTC.

The chain is built from TRBV7-6 and TRBJ2-7; D ambiguous. With 5 bases removed from V and 9 bases from J, the gap between germline ends came to 20 bases. Germline V gene sequence: CDR1 SGHVS, CDR2 FNYEAQ. The CDR3 loop spans 14 amino acids. The CDR3 DNA sequence: TGTGCCAGCAGCCACGGTCGTGGGGTACAGATGCAGTACTTC. Amino acids: CASSHGRGVQMQYF. The complete variable domain, with remaining parts taken from reference TRBV7-6 and TRBJ2-7, reads GAGVSQSPRYKVTKRGQDVALRCDPISGHVSLYWYRQALGQGPEFLTYFNYEAQQDKSGLPNDRFSAERPEGSISTLTIQRTEQRDSAMYRCASSHGRGVQMQYFGPGTRLTVT.

Note on this clonotype: A junction end diverges from the germline sequence, so it may reflect a read error. V is TRBV10-3 and J is TRBJ1-1, with 9 bases fitting TRBD1. This CDR3 is built from 12 residues. Germline V lookup: CDR1 ENHRY, CDR2 SYGVKD. This CDR3 is CASSQQGAKAFF. CDR3 bases: TGTGCCAGCAGTCAACAGGGGGCGAAAGCTTTCTTT.

The V gene is TRBV12-3 or TRBV12-4, the J gene TRBJ1-6; 8 bases fit TRBD1. The CDR3 has 14 amino acids. After removal of 4 bases from V and 8 bases from J, the junction contained 4 bases not matched to a gene. The CDR3 loop is CASSSGQGDSPLHF. The DNA of the CDR3 is TGTGCCAGCAGTTCCGGACAGGGCGATTCACCCCTCCACTTT.

This clonotype was detected many times. J is TRBJ2-2 and V is TRBV2, with D tentatively TRBD1 or TRBD2 (5 bases each). The CDR3 contains 12 residues. V gave up 7 bases and J gave up 10 bases, with 13 bases separating them. Per the germline V gene, CDR1 is SNHLY and CDR2 is FYNNEI. The CDR3 sequence is CASNFLGEELFF. CDR3 nucleotide sequence: TGTGCCAGCAACTTTTTGGGGGAGGAGCTGTTTTTT.

This clonotype was picked up a small number of times. Given a much more abundant clone one base away, this may be a read error. The V gene is TRBV30, the J gene TRBJ1-2; D remains ambiguous. This CDR3 region has 10 residues. Germline V CDR1 and CDR2: GTSNPN, SVGIG (reference sequence). The germline V and J ends were trimmed by 3 bases and 10 bases, with 9 bases remaining between them. CDR3 loop: CAWRARDYTF. In DNA, the CDR3 is TGTGCCTGGAGGGCGCGGGACTACACCTTC.

The CDR3 sequence: CSVGRAGEQYF. The CDR3, as DNA: TGCAGCGTGGGCCGGGCCGGGGAGCAGTACTTC. V gene TRBV29-1 combines with J gene TRBJ2-7; the D is unclear. Germline V gene lookup returns CDR1 SQVTM and CDR2 ANQGSEA. The CDR3 has 11 amino acids. V lost 6 bases to trimming and J lost 7 bases, with 13 bases between them.

This clonotype was seen ten or more times. The V and J genes are TRBV7-9 and TRBJ1-5; a weak D match, TRBD1 (5 bases). V was cut by 7 bases and J by 7 bases, with 17 bases left in between. From germline, CDR1 is SEHNR and CDR2 FQNEAQ (reference sequence). The CDR3 has 14 residues. The CDR3 loop reads CASTSLGEGQPQHF. The CDR3 DNA sequence: TGTGCCAGCACCTCCCTAGGGGAAGGGCAGCCCCAGCATTTT.

This clonotype has a count of ten or more. The chain links TRBV7-2 to TRBJ1-2; no reliable D call. Deletions cut 5 bases from V and 0 bases from J, with 19 bases between. The CDR3 is 17 residues long. Germline CDR1 reads SGHTA; CDR2 reads FQGNSA. The CDR3 DNA reads as TGTGCCAGCAGCATAGGTCCAACGGCATCGGCTAACTATGGCTACACCTTC. This translates into CASSIGPTASANYGYTF.

This sequence joins TRBV25-1 and TRBJ2-1; 7 nucleotides line up with TRBD2. The J segment lost 0 bases and the V segment lost 5 bases, leaving 10 bases of the junction unmatched. Germline V CDR1 and CDR2: MGHDK, SYGVNS. The CDR3 runs to 17 residues. The DNA of the CDR3 is TGTGCCAGCAGTCGACGACTAGCTGAGGACTCCTACAATGAGCAGTTCTTC. Translated, it gives CASSRRLAEDSYNEQFF.

The chain has TRBV2 and TRBJ1-2, with D possibly matching TRBD1 (6 bases). This CDR3 spans 15 amino acids. The germline V gene encodes CDR1 SNHLY and CDR2 FYNNEI. Trimming shortened V by 8 bases and J by 6 bases, and 22 bases separated the two germline ends. DNA for the CDR3: TGTGCCAGCCCCGGAGGGGGGGTCGCTTCAAATGGCTACACCTTC. Translation: CASPGGGVASNGYTF.

This clonotype showed up many times. V is TRBV7-8 and J is TRBJ2-6; D is ambiguous. Trimming took 2 bases from V and 2 from J, leaving 13 bases between them. CDR1 and CDR2 (germline): SGHVS, FQNEAQ. The CDR3 is 17 amino acids. The CDR3 DNA follows: TGTGCCAGCAGCTTATATGCGTACTCGACTGGGGCCAACGTCCTGACTTTC. It codes for CASSLYAYSTGANVLTF.

Comment on this clonotype: A read error may account for a junction end that differs from germline. The genes are TRBV10-2 and TRBJ2-7; 7 nucleotides line up with TRBD1. The CDR3 sequence is 13 residues long. Germline CDR1 WSHSY, CDR2 SAAADI. DNA of the CDR3: TGTGCCAGCAGCGAGGGGGACAGAGCCGAGCAGTACTTC. Its translation: CASSEGDRAEQYF.